Listed here is a single T cell receptor (beta chain). In germline, CDR1 is SNHLY, CDR2 FYNNEI. The CDR3 sequence is 15 residues long. V shed 6 bases and J 7 bases; nucleotides not matched to a gene: 10. The sample comes from a study of control samples from healthy donors and cancer patients. Sequencing used immunoSEQ multiplex PCR; TCRdb keeps in-frame clones, though not all of them. The sample lists over 100,000 clones; 75% to 90% were seen once. The source material was blood. The TCR comes from a woman between 50 and 59 years old in good health. This chain joins TRBV2 and TRBJ2-5, with TRBD1 matching 11 bases. The CDR3 protein is CASSLGGTGGGTQYF. In nucleotides, the CDR3 is TGTGCCAGCAGCTTAGGAGGGACAGGGGGAGGGACCCAGTACTTC. Looking up the rest from reference TRBV2 and TRBJ2-5 gives the full variable domain: EPEVTQTPSHQVTQMGQEVILRCVPISNHLYFYWYRQILGQKVEFLVSFYNNEISEKSEIFDDQFSVERPDGSNFTLKIRSTKLEDSAMYFCASSLGGTGGGTQYFGPGTRLLVL.